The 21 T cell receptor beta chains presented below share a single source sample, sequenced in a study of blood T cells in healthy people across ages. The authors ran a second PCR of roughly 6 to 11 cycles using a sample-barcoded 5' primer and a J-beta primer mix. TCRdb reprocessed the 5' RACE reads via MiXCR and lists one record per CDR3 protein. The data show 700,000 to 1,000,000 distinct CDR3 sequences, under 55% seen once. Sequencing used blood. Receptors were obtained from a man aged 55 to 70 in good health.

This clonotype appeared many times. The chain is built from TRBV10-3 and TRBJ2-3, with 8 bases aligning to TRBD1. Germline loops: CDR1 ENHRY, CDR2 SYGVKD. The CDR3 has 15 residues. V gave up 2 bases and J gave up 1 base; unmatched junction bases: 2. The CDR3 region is CAISEPGQGTDTQYF. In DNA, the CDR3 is TGTGCCATCAGTGAGCCGGGACAGGGCACAGATACGCAGTATTTT.

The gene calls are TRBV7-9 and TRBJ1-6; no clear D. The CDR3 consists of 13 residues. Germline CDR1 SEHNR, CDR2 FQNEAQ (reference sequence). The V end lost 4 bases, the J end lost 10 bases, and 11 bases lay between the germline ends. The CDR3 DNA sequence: TGTGCCAGCAGCTCGCTTCTAGACTCACCCCTCCACTTT. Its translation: CASSSLLDSPLHF.

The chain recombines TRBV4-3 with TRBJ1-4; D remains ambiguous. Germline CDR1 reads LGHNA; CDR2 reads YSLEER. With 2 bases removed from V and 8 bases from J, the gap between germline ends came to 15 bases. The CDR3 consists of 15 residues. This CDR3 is CASSQNGEGSEKLFF. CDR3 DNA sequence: TGCGCCAGCAGCCAAAACGGGGAGGGTTCCGAAAAACTGTTTTTT.

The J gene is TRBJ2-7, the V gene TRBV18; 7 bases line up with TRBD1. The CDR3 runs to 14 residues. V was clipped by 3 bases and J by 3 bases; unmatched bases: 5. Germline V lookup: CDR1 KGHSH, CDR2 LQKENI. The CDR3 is CASSPDRAVYEQYF. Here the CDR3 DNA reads TGTGCCAGCTCACCCGACAGGGCTGTCTACGAGCAGTACTTC.

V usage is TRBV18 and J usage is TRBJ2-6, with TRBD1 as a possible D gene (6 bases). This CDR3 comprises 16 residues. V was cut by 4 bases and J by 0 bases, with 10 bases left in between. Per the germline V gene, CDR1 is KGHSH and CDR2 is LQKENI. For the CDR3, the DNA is TGTGCCAGCTCACAATTCAGGGGCTCTGGGGCCAACGTCCTGACTTTC. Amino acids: CASSQFRGSGANVLTF. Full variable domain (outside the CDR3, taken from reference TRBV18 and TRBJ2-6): NAGVMQNPRHLVRRRGQEARLRCSPMKGHSHVYWYRQLPEEGLKFMVYLQKENIIDESGMPKERFSAEFPKEGPSILRIQQVVRGDSAAYFCASSQFRGSGANVLTFGAGSRLTVL.

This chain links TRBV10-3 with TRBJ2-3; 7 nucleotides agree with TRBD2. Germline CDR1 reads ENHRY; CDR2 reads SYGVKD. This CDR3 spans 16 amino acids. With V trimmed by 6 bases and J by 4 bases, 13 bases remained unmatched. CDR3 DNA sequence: TGTGCCATCAGGCCCTCGGCGGGAGCCCCCGCAGATACGCAGTATTTT. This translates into CAIRPSAGAPADTQYF.

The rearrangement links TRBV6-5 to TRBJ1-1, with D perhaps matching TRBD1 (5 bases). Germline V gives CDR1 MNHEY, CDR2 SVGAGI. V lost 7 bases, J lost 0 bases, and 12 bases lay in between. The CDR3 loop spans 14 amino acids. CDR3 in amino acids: CASNMGPMNTEAFF. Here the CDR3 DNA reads TGTGCCAGCAATATGGGACCGATGAACACTGAAGCTTTCTTT.

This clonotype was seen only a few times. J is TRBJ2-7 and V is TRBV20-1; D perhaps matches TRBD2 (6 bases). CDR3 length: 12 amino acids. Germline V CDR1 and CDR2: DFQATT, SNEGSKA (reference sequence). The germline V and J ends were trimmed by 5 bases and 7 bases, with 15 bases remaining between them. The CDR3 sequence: CSASRRELEQYF. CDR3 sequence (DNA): TGCAGTGCTTCTCGACGGGAGCTAGAGCAGTACTTC.

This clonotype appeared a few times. The CDR3 bases are TGTGCCAGCAGAACAAAGGGGGTGTCATCCTACGAGCAGTACTTC. Amino acids: CASRTKGVSSYEQYF. The gene calls are TRBV6-6 and TRBJ2-7; the D gene is possibly TRBD1 (6 bases). CDR3 length: 15 residues. Germline CDR1 and CDR2: MNHNY and SVGAGI (reference sequence). Trimming took 6 bases from V and 1 from J, leaving 16 bases between them.

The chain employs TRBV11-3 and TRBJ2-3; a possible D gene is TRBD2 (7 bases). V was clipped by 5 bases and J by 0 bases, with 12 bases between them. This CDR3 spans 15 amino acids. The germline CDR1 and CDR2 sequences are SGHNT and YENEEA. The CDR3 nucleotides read TGTGCCAGCAGCCGGGGGGCAGCTAGCACAGATACGCAGTATTTT. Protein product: CASSRGAASTDTQYF.

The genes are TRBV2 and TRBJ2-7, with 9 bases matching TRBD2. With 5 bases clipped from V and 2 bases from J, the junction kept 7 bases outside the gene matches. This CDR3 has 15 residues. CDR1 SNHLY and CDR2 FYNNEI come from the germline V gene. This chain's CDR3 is CASSIRLAVPYEQYF. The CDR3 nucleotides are TGTGCCAGCAGTATTCGACTAGCGGTCCCCTACGAGCAGTACTTC. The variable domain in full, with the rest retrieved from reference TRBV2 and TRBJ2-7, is EPEVTQTPSHQVTQMGQEVILRCVPISNHLYFYWYRQILGQKVEFLVSFYNNEISEKSEIFDDQFSVERPDGSNFTLKIRSTKLEDSAMYFCASSIRLAVPYEQYFGPGTRLTVT.

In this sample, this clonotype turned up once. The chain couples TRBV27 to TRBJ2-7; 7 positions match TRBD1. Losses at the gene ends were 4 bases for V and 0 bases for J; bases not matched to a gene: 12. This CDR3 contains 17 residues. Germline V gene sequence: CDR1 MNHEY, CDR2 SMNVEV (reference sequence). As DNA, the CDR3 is TGTGCCAGCAGTTCTTCTCCGGGACAGCCAAGCTCCTACGAGCAGTACTTC. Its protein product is CASSSSPGQPSSYEQYF.

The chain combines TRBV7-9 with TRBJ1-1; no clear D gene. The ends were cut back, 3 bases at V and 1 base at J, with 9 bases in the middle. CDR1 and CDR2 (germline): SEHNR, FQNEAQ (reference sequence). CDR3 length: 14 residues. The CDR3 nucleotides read TGTGCCAGCAGCTTCCCCGATAGGAACACTGAAGCTTTCTTT. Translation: CASSFPDRNTEAFF.

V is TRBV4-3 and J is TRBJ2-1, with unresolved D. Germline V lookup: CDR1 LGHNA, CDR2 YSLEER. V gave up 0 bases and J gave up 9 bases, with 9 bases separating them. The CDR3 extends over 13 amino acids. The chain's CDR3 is CASSQDLSVEQFF. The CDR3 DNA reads TGCGCCAGCAGCCAAGATTTGTCAGTTGAGCAGTTCTTC.

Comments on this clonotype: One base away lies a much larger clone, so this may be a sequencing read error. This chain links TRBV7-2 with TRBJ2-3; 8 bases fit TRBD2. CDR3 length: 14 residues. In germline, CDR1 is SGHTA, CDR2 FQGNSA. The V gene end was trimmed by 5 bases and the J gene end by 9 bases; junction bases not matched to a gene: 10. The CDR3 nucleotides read TGTGCCAGCAGCGTCGGACCAGCGGGGGACACGCAGTATTTT. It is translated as CASSVGPAGDTQYF.

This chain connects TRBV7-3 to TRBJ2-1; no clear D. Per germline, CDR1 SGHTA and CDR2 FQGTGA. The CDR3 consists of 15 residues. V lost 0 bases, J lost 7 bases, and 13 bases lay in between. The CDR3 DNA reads TGTGCCAGCAGCTTAACGTCGCGGCCGAGAAATGAGCAGTTCTTC. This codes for CASSLTSRPRNEQFF.

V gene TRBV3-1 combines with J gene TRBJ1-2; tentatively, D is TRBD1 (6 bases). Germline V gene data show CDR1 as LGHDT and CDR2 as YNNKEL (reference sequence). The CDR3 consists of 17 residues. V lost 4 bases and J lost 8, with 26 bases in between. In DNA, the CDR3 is TGTGCCAGCAGCCCGCTCAGAAGGGCGTACAGGGCTGGGGGCTACACCTTC. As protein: CASSPLRRAYRAGGYTF. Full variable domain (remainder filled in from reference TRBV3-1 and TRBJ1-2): DTAVSQTPKYLVTQMGNDKSIKCEQNLGHDTMYWYKQDSKKFLKIMFSYNNKELIINETVPNRFSPKSPDKAHLNLHINSLELGDSAVYFCASSPLRRAYRAGGYTFGSGTRLTVV.

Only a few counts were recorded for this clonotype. In nucleotides, the CDR3 is TGTGCCAGCAGGGCAACCGGGACAGGGGACTATGGCTACACCTTC. Translated, it gives CASRATGTGDYGYTF. The chain is built from TRBV2 and TRBJ1-2; TRBD1 matches 10 bases. The CDR3 is made up of 15 amino acids. Germline V gene sequence: CDR1 SNHLY, CDR2 FYNNEI. Trimming removed 6 bases from V and 3 bases from J; junction bases left unmatched: 7.

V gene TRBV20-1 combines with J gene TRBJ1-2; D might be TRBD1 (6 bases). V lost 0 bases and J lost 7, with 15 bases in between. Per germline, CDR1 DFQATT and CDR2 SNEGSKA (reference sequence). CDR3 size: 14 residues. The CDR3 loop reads CSARDSERGRGYTF. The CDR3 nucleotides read TGCAGTGCTAGAGACTCGGAGCGGGGGCGTGGCTACACCTTC.

CDR3 nucleotides: TGTGCCAGCAGCCGTGGGGGGGAGAATCAGCCCCAGCATTTT. Its translation: CASSRGGENQPQHF. The rearrangement links TRBV28 to TRBJ1-5, with TRBD1 as a possible D gene (5 bases). With 6 bases removed from V and 4 bases from J, the gap between germline ends came to 13 bases. Germline V gene data show CDR1 as MDHEN and CDR2 as SYDVKM. This CDR3 spans 14 amino acids.

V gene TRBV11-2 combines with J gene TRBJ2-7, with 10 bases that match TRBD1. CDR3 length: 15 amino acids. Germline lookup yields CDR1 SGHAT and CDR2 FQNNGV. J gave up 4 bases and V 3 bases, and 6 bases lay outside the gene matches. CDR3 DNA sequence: TGTGCCAGCAGCTTCGAACCGGGACAGGGGTACGAGCAGTACTTC. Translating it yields CASSFEPGQGYEQYF.